Shown below are 13 T cell receptor beta chains from a single sample sequenced in a study of cytomegalovirus exposure and HLA in healthy donors. The PCR had 60 Vbeta and 13 Jbeta primers. Here immunoSEQ multiplex PCR was the method, and the copy in TCRdb shows in-frame clones only, minus some. The sample shows more than 200,000 clones, around 85% of them seen only once. Sequencing was performed on PBMCs. These receptors all come from a human donor in good health.

This clone was detected only once. V gene TRBV7-6 combines with J gene TRBJ1-2, with TRBD1 matching 7 bases. CDR1 SGHVS and CDR2 FNYEAQ come from the germline V gene. The CDR3 sequence is 13 residues long. V dropped 3 bases and J dropped 3; count of bases not matched to a gene: 1. The DNA for the CDR3 is TGTGCCAGCAGCTTGGGACAGTACTATGGCTACACCTTC. This sequence encodes CASSLGQYYGYTF.

The chain is built from TRBV7-8 and TRBJ2-7, with TRBD1 matching 7 bases. V lost 3 bases to trimming and J lost 6 bases; unmatched junction nucleotides: 14. CDR3 size: 16 residues. The germline V gene has CDR1 SGHVS and CDR2 FQNEAQ. CDR3 sequence reads: CASSFIRRQGGTEQYF. The CDR3 DNA follows: TGTGCCAGCAGCTTCATAAGGCGACAGGGTGGGACCGAGCAGTACTTC.

This clone was picked up one time. J is TRBJ2-1 and V is TRBV7-9; 16 bases match TRBD2. Germline-derived CDR1 and CDR2 are SEHNR and FQNEAQ (reference sequence). This CDR3 comprises 16 residues. Germline trimming cut 4 bases from V and 8 bases from J; bases unmatched to any gene: 5. In DNA form, the CDR3 reads TGTGCCAGCAGCTCGCAGGGGACTAGCGGGGGGGATGAGCAGTTCTTC. It codes for CASSSQGTSGGDEQFF.

The V call is TRBV4-2, the J call TRBJ1-2, with TRBD1 identical over 7 bases. CDR1 LGHNA and CDR2 YNFKEQ come from the germline V gene. The CDR3 extends over 17 amino acids. The J segment lost 7 bases and the V segment lost 2 bases, leaving 16 bases of the junction unmatched. The CDR3: CASSQSPLSDREGGYTF. CDR3 in DNA: TGTGCCAGCAGCCAAAGCCCTTTAAGTGACAGGGAAGGTGGCTACACCTTC.

V usage is TRBV29-1 and J usage is TRBJ2-7; unclear D gene. The CDR3 is 13 amino acids. V gave up 1 base and J gave up 6 bases, with 13 bases separating them. Per the germline V gene, CDR1 is SQVTM and CDR2 is ANQGSEA. The CDR3 DNA is TGCAGCGTTGAAGGCCAAGCCACGGGCGAGCAGTACTTC. Amino acids: CSVEGQATGEQYF.

The V and J genes are TRBV27 and TRBJ2-7; D is possibly TRBD2 (5 bases). V lost 3 bases to trimming and J lost 1 base, with 10 bases between them. Germline assignment: CDR1 MNHEY and CDR2 SMNVEV (reference sequence). The CDR3 contains 14 residues. In DNA, the CDR3 is TGTGCCAGCAGTTTCGGGGTCGGGTCCTACGAGCAGTACTTC. Translated, it gives CASSFGVGSYEQYF.

This chain joins TRBV15 and TRBJ2-1; D is possibly TRBD1 (6 bases). CDR1 and CDR2 from the germline V gene are LNHNV and YYDKDF (reference sequence). The CDR3 length is 15 residues. V lost 1 base to trimming and J lost 4 bases, with 11 bases between them. The CDR3: CATSRATGPYNEQFF. The CDR3 DNA follows: TGTGCCACCAGCAGAGCCACAGGGCCGTACAATGAGCAGTTCTTC.

The V and J genes are TRBV7-2 and TRBJ2-7, with D possibly TRBD2 on 5 matching bases. V dropped 0 bases and J dropped 1 base, with 7 bases sitting between them. Germline loops: CDR1 SGHTA, CDR2 FQGNSA. This CDR3 has 14 amino acids. CDR3 DNA: TGTGCCAGCAGCTTAGCGGGAGTTTCCTACGAGCAGTACTTC. As protein: CASSLAGVSYEQYF.

This chain joins TRBV19 and TRBJ2-2; 8 bases agree with TRBD1. Germline CDR1 and CDR2: LNHDA and SQIVND (reference sequence). This CDR3 spans 16 amino acids. The V gene end was trimmed by 6 bases and the J gene end by 4 bases; junction bases not matched to a gene: 10. In nucleotides, the CDR3 is TGTGCCAGTAGGAGCCTGGCGGGACAGGCCACCGGGGAGCTGTTTTTT. Its protein product is CASRSLAGQATGELFF.

The chain recombines TRBV2 with TRBJ2-1, with TRBD2 identical over 10 bases. Germline V gives CDR1 SNHLY, CDR2 FYNNEI. V lost 4 bases to trimming and J lost 6 bases; unmatched junction nucleotides: 6. The CDR3 contains 15 residues. The CDR3 DNA reads TGTGCCAGCAGTGGTACGGCTAGCGGGAGCAATGAGCAGTTCTTC. It yields the protein CASSGTASGSNEQFF.

V usage is TRBV15 and J usage is TRBJ2-3; maybe TRBD2 (5 bases). Germline assignment: CDR1 LNHNV and CDR2 YYDKDF (reference sequence). The V and J ends lost 0 bases and 5 bases respectively, with 9 bases between them. This CDR3 contains 14 residues. The CDR3 region has the DNA TGTGCCACCAGCAGAGATTGGGCGGGAGATACGCAGTATTTT. Protein product: CATSRDWAGDTQYF.

This chain uses TRBV5-6 with TRBJ2-3; the match to TRBD2 covers 16 bases. Germline CDR1 reads SGHDT; CDR2 reads YYEEEE. J was trimmed by 12 bases and V by 0 bases; bases with no gene match: 7. The CDR3 is 16 amino acids. CDR3 sequence: CASSLVGTSGRARQYF. For the CDR3, the DNA is TGTGCCAGCAGCTTGGTGGGGACTAGCGGGAGGGCCAGACAGTATTTT.

With respect to this clone: Sequence at one end of the junction differs from germline and may be a read error. The sample has other DNA sequences that encode this CDR3 too. The chain couples TRBV11-2 to TRBJ1-1, with 7 bases identical to TRBD1. The germline V gene has CDR1 SGHAT and CDR2 FQNNGV. This CDR3 has 14 amino acids. CDR3 in DNA: TGTGCCAGCAGCAGGGGACAGCGGAACACTGAAGCCTTCTTT. Protein sequence: CASSRGQRNTEAFF.